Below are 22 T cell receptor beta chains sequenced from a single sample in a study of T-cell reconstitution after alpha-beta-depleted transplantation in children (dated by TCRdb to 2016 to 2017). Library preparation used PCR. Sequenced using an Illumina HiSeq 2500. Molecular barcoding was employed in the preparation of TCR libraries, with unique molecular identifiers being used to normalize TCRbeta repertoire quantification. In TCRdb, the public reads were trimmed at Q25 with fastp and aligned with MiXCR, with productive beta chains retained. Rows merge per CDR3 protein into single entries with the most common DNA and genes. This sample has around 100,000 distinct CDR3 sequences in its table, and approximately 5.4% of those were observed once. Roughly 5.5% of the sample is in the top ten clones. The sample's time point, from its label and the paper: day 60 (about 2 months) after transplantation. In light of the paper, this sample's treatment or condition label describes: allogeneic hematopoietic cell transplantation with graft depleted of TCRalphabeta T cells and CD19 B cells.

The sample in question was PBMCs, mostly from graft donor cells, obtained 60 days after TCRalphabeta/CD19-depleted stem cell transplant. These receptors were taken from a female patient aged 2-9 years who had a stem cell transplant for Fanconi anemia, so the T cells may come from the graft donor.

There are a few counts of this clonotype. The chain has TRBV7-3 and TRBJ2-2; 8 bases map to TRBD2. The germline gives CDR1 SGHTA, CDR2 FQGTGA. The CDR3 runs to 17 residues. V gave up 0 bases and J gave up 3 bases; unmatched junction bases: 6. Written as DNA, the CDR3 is TGTGCCAGCAGCTTAACCGGCGGGGGGCTGGACACCGGGGAGCTGTTTTTT. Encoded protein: CASSLTGGGLDTGELFF.

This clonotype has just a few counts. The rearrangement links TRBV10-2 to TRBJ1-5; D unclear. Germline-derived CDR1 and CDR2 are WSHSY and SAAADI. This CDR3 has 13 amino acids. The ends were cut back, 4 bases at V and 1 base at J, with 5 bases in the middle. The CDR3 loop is CASSGLSNQPQHF. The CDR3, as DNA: TGCGCCAGCAGTGGCCTCAGCAATCAGCCCCAGCATTTT.

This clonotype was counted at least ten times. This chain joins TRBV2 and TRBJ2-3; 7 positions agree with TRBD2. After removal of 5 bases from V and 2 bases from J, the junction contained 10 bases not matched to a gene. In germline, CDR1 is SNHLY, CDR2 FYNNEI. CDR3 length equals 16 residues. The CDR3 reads CASSPKLASVTDTQYF. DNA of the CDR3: TGTGCCAGCAGTCCTAAACTAGCGTCGGTCACAGATACGCAGTATTTT.

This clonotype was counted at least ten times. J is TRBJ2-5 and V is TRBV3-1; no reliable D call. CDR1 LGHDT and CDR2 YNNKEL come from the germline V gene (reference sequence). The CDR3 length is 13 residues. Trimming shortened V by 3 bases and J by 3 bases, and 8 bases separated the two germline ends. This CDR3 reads CASSQLVEETQYF. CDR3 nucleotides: TGTGCCAGCAGCCAGCTGGTTGAAGAGACCCAGTACTTC.

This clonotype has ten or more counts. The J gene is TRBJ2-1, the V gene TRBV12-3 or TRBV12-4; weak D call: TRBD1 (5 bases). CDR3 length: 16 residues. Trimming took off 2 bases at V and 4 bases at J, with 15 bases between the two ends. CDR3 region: CASSLRAGLSYNEQFF. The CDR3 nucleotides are TGTGCCAGCAGTTTAAGGGCAGGGCTCTCTTACAATGAGCAGTTCTTC.

For the CDR3, the DNA is TGTGCCAGCAGTTCACAGGGGAACGAGCAGTACTTC. Residues: CASSSQGNEQYF. This chain connects TRBV2 to TRBJ2-7; 7 bases are shared with TRBD1. V dropped 5 bases and J dropped 5; count of bases not matched to a gene: 3. This CDR3 is built from 12 residues. The germline V gene encodes CDR1 SNHLY and CDR2 FYNNEI.

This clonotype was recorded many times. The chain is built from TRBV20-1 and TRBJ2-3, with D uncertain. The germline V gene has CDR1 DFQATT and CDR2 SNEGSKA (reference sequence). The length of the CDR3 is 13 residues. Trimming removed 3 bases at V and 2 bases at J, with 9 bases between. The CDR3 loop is CSARAPSTDTQYF. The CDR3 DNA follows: TGCAGTGCTAGGGCCCCTTCCACAGATACGCAGTATTTT.

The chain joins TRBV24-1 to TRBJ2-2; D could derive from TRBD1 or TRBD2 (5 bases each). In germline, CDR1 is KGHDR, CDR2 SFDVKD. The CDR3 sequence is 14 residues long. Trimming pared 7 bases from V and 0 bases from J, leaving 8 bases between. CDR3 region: CATRGTANTGELFF. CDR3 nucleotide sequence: TGTGCCACCAGAGGGACCGCGAACACCGGGGAGCTGTTTTTT.

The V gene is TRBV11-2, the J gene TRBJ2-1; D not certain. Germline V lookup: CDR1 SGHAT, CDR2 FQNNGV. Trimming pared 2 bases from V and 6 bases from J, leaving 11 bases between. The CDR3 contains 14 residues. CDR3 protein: CASSLIPLTNEQFF. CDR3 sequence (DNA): TGTGCCAGCAGCTTAATCCCTCTAACCAATGAGCAGTTCTTC.

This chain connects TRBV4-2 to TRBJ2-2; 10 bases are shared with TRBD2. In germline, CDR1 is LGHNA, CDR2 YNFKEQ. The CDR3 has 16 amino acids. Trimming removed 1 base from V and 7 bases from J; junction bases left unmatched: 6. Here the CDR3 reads CASSQAEREGSGELFF. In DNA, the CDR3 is TGTGCCAGCAGCCAAGCAGAGCGGGAGGGTAGCGGGGAGCTGTTTTTT.

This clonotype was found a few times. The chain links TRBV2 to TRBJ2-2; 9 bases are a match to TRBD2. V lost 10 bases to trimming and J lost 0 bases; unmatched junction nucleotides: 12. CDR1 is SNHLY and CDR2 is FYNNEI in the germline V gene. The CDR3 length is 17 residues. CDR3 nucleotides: TGTGCCACTTGGGTATCAGCGGGGGGAGCGAACACCGGGGAGCTGTTTTTT. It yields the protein CATWVSAGGANTGELFF. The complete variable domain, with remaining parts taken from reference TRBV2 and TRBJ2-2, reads EPEVTQTPSHQVTQMGQEVILRCVPISNHLYFYWYRQILGQKVEFLVSFYNNEISEKSEIFDDQFSVERPDGSNFTLKIRSTKLEDSAMYFCATWVSAGGANTGELFFGEGSRLTVL.

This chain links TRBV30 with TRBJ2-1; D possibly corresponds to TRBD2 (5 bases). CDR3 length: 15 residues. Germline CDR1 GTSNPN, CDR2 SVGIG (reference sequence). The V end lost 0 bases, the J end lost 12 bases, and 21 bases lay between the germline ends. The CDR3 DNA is TGTGCCTGGAGTGTACCATTCGGGTCCGGGAAGGGGCAGTTCTTC. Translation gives CAWSVPFGSGKGQFF.

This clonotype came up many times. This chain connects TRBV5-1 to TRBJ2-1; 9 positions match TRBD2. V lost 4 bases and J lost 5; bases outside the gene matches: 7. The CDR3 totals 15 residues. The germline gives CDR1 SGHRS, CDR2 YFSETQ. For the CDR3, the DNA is TGCGCCAGCAGCCCGACTAGCGGATCGAACAATGAGCAGTTCTTC. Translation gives CASSPTSGSNNEQFF.

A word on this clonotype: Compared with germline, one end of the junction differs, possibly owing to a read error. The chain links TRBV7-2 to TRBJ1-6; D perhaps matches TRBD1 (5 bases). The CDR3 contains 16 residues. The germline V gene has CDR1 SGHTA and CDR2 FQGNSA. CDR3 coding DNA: TGTGCCAGCAGCTCCGCAGGGCGGAGGTATACTTCACCCCTCCACTTT. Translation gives CASSSAGRRYTSPLHF.

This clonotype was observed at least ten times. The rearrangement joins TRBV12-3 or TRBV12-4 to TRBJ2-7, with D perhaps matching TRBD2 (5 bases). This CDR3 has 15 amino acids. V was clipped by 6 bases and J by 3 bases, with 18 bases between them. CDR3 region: CASSHTRGTNYEQYF. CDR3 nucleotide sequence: TGTGCCAGCAGCCACACCCGGGGAACTAACTACGAGCAGTACTTC.

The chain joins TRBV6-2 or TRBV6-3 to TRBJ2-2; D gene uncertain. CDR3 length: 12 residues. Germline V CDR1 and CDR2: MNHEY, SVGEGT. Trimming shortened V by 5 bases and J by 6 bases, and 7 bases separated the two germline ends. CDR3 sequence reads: CASSGYAGELFF. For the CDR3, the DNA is TGTGCCAGCAGTGGATACGCCGGGGAGCTGTTTTTT.

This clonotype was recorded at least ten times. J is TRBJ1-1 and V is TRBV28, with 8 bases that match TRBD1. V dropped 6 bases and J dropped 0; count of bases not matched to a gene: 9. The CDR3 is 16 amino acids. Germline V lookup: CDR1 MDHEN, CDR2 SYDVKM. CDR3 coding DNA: TGTGCCAGCAGGGGAGACAGGGGCCGAGTGAACACTGAAGCTTTCTTT. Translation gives CASRGDRGRVNTEAFF.

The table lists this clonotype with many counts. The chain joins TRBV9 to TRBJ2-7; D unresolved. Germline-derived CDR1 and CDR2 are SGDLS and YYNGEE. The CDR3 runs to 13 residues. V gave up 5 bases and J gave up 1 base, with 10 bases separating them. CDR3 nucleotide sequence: TGTGCCAGCAGTGGTAGGGATTCCTACGAGCAGTACTTC. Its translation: CASSGRDSYEQYF.

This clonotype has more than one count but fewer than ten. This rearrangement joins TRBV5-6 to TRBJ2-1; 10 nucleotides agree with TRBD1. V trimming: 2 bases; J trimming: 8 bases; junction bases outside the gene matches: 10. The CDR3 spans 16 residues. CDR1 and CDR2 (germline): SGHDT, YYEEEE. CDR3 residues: CASSFQIPGTGDEQFF. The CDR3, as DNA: TGTGCCAGCAGCTTCCAAATTCCCGGGACAGGGGATGAGCAGTTCTTC.

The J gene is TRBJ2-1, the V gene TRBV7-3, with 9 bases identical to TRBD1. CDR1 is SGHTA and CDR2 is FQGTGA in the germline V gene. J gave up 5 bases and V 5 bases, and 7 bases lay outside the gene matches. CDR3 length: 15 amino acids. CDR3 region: CASSIGQGMNNEQFF. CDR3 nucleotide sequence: TGTGCCAGCAGCATCGGACAGGGGATGAACAATGAGCAGTTCTTC.

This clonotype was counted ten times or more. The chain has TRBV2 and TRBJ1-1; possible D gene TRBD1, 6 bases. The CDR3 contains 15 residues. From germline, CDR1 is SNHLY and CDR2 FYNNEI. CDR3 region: CASPRKGEGNTEAFF. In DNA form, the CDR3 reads TGTGCGTCTCCCAGGAAGGGGGAGGGGAACACTGAAGCTTTCTTT. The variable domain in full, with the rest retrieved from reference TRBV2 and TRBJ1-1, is EPEVTQTPSHQVTQMGQEVILRCVPISNHLYFYWYRQILGQKVEFLVSFYNNEISEKSEIFDDQFSVERPDGSNFTLKIRSTKLEDSAMYFCASPRKGEGNTEAFFGQGTRLTVV.

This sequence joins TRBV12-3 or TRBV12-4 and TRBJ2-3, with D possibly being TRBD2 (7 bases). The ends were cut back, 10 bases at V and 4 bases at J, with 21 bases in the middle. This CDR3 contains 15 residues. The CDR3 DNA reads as TGTGCCAATTCGCGTTGGGGGGAGGGGGCAGATACGCAGTATTTT. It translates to CANSRWGEGADTQYF.